This T cell receptor (beta chain) was sequenced in a study of immune evolution from preneoplasia to lung adenocarcinoma. The germline V gene encodes CDR1 MGHDK and CDR2 SYGVNS. The CDR3 consists of 14 residues. Trimming took off 1 base at V and 9 bases at J, with 13 bases between the two ends. Generated by immunoSEQ multiplex PCR, the TCRdb table keeps only in-frame clones and is missing some. The sample records some 6,100 clones, approximately 88% being singletons. The chain links TRBV25-1 to TRBJ2-1; D is unclear. The clonotype comes from a donor at least 70 years old with lung adenocarcinoma. Sequencing used FFPE lung adenocarcinoma in situ tissue. The CDR3 nucleotides are TGTGCCAGCAGTGAATTTAGTCAATCGGCTGAGCAGTTCTTC. Translated: CASSEFSQSAEQFF. Full variable domain (outside the CDR3, taken from reference TRBV25-1 and TRBJ2-1): EADIYQTPRYLVIGTGKKITLECSQTMGHDKMYWYQQDPGMELHLIHYSYGVNSTEKGDLSSESTVSRIRTEHFPLTLESARPSHTSQYLCASSEFSQSAEQFFGPGTRLTVL.